Following are 18 T cell receptor beta chains from one sample sequenced in a study of CD8 T cells in ankylosing spondylitis (TCRdb year 2017). The protocol used for the library was 5' RACE. Data came from an Illumina HiSeq 2500. The public reads were reanalyzed by TCRdb: fastp trimming at Q25, MiXCR alignment, in-frame beta chains only. CDR3 protein duplicates are merged, each entry listing the most common genes and DNA. The sample records about 240,000 distinct CDR3 sequences, around 7.8% of which are singletons. The ten most abundant clones make up around 7% of the sample. Sequencing used blood, either unsorted or a sorted T cell fraction (not recorded which). The receptors derive from a male donor with ankylosing spondylitis or in good health (not recorded which).

This clonotype came up many times. V and J are TRBV12-3 or TRBV12-4 and TRBJ1-4; D not certain. The CDR3 totals 15 residues. V lost 3 bases, J lost 8 bases, and 16 bases lay in between. Written as DNA, the CDR3 is TGTGCCAGCAGTTTGGGAGGCCCACTCGGGGAAAAACTGTTTTTT. It encodes CASSLGGPLGEKLFF.

In its sample, this clonotype was seen many times. V gene TRBV20-1 combines with J gene TRBJ2-1; TRBD2 matches 10 bases. Losses at the gene ends were 6 bases for V and 4 bases for J; bases not matched to a gene: 6. Germline assignment: CDR1 DFQATT and CDR2 SNEGSKA (reference sequence). The CDR3 covers 14 residues. CDR3: CSAKSGGAYNEQFF. The CDR3 nucleotides are TGCAGTGCAAAAAGCGGGGGGGCTTACAATGAGCAGTTCTTC.

This clonotype was counted many times. V gene TRBV18 combines with J gene TRBJ2-1, with a possible D match to TRBD2 (7 bases). From germline, CDR1 is KGHSH and CDR2 LQKENI. With 2 bases removed from V and 0 bases from J, the gap between germline ends came to 8 bases. The CDR3 length is 15 residues. In DNA form, the CDR3 reads TGTGCCAGCTCACCAGCGGGGGCCTCCTACAATGAGCAGTTCTTC. The encoded protein is CASSPAGASYNEQFF.

The V call is TRBV7-8, the J call TRBJ2-2, with 9 bases identical to TRBD2. This CDR3 region has 18 residues. Germline V gene data show CDR1 as SGHVS and CDR2 as FQNEAQ. The J segment lost 9 bases and the V segment lost 5 bases, leaving 19 bases of the junction unmatched. As DNA, the CDR3 is TGTGCCAGCAGCCCTAGGATAGGGCTAGCGGGGCCCGGGAGGGAGCTGTTTTTT. Translating gives CASSPRIGLAGPGRELFF.

This clonotype was seen ten or more times. The chain employs TRBV20-1 and TRBJ2-5; 11 bases map to TRBD2. The junction had 15 bases not matched to a gene; V was cut back by 4 bases and J by 2 bases. This CDR3 region has 18 residues. Germline values: CDR1 DFQATT, CDR2 SNEGSKA (reference sequence). Written as DNA, the CDR3 is TGCAGTGCTAACCTTCTCTCCGGGACTAGCGGCATACAAGAGACCCAGTACTTC. This encodes CSANLLSGTSGIQETQYF.

This clonotype was seen many times. The chain joins TRBV29-1 to TRBJ1-3, with unresolved D. With 8 bases removed from V and 4 bases from J, the gap between germline ends came to 15 bases. The germline V gene encodes CDR1 SQVTM and CDR2 ANQGSEA. The CDR3 contains 13 residues. The CDR3 DNA reads TGCAGCTCTCGAGGGAACAGCGGAAACACCATATATTTT. It yields the protein CSSRGNSGNTIYF.

This clonotype was observed at least ten times. This chain links TRBV30 with TRBJ2-7; D gene ambiguous. Trimming took 8 bases from V and 3 from J, leaving 11 bases between them. This CDR3 region has 11 residues. Germline CDR1 GTSNPN, CDR2 SVGIG (reference sequence). The CDR3 loop is CAPDWGYEQYF. DNA for the CDR3: TGTGCCCCGGATTGGGGCTACGAGCAGTACTTC.

This clonotype was observed at least ten times. J is TRBJ1-4 and V is TRBV20-1; no clear D gene. The germline V gene encodes CDR1 DFQATT and CDR2 SNEGSKA (reference sequence). CDR3 size: 13 residues. V shed 3 bases and J shed 4 bases, with 9 bases lying between them. The CDR3 region has the DNA TGCAGTGCTAGCCAAGGGTTTAATGAAAAACTGTTTTTT. Translating it yields CSASQGFNEKLFF.

The sample holds many counts of this clonotype. The chain is built from TRBV5-1 and TRBJ1-5; possible D gene TRBD1, 6 bases. This CDR3 has 14 amino acids. Germline CDR1 is SGHRS and CDR2 is YFSETQ. The V end was cut by 1 base, the J end by 4 bases, with 9 bases between. CDR3 nucleotides: TGCGCCAGCAGCTTGTCAGGGGAGAATCAGCCCCAGCATTTT. It is translated as CASSLSGENQPQHF. Full variable domain (remainder filled in from reference TRBV5-1 and TRBJ1-5): KAGVTQTPRYLIKTRGQQVTLSCSPISGHRSVSWYQQTPGQGLQFLFEYFSETQRNKGNFPGRFSGRQFSNSRSEMNVSTLELGDSALYLCASSLSGENQPQHFGDGTRLSIL.

This clonotype occurred many times. The V and J genes are TRBV29-1 and TRBJ1-2; TRBD1 matches at 7 bases. CDR1 is SQVTM, CDR2 ANQGSEA, per germline. V lost 6 bases and J lost 2; bases outside the gene matches: 9. The CDR3 spans 14 residues. The CDR3 DNA sequence: TGCAGCGTGACCGAAGGGGGCGAGAACTATGGCTACACCTTC. It translates to CSVTEGGENYGYTF.

V and J are TRBV20-1 and TRBJ2-7; a weak D match, TRBD1 (8 bases). CDR1 DFQATT and CDR2 SNEGSKA come from the germline V gene (reference sequence). This CDR3 region has 15 residues. The ends were cut back, 1 base at V and 3 bases at J, with 16 bases in the middle. The CDR3 DNA sequence: TGCAGTGCTAGAGGACAGGGGAGGGGAATCTACGAGCAGTACTTC. As protein: CSARGQGRGIYEQYF.

This clonotype was seen at least ten times. The V gene is TRBV12-5, the J gene TRBJ1-1; 9 nucleotides line up with TRBD1. Germline-derived CDR1 and CDR2 are LGHNT and FRNRAP. J was trimmed by 11 bases and V by 2 bases; bases with no gene match: 3. This CDR3 spans 12 amino acids. The CDR3 DNA follows: TGTGCTAGTGGTTTGCCTGACAGGGGGGCTTTCTTT. Translating it yields CASGLPDRGAFF.

This sequence joins TRBV6-1 and TRBJ2-7; a weak D match, TRBD2 (6 bases). V was cut by 5 bases and J by 12 bases, with 20 bases left in between. Germline CDR1 is MNHNS and CDR2 is SASEGT. The CDR3 is 13 amino acids. The CDR3: CASSRRLRGNWYF. CDR3 coding DNA: TGTGCCAGCAGTCGGAGACTTCGCGGGAATTGGTACTTC.

This clonotype was seen many times. The chain links TRBV20-1 to TRBJ2-7, with a weak D call TRBD2 (5 bases). The CDR3 sequence is 12 residues long. Germline CDR1 DFQATT, CDR2 SNEGSKA (reference sequence). Trimming pared 0 bases from V and 6 bases from J, leaving 9 bases between. This CDR3 is CSARDGRGEQYF. Here the CDR3 DNA reads TGCAGTGCTAGAGATGGTCGGGGCGAGCAGTACTTC.

At least ten counts were recorded for this clonotype. The CDR3, as DNA: TGCAGTGCTGGCGACCGTAGCGGGTTTAGCTCCTACAATGAGCAGTTCTTC. Amino acids: CSAGDRSGFSSYNEQFF. This sequence joins TRBV20-1 and TRBJ2-1; 7 bases match TRBD2. The ends lost 5 bases at V and 0 bases at J; junction bases unmatched: 13. Germline V lookup: CDR1 DFQATT, CDR2 SNEGSKA (reference sequence). The CDR3 consists of 17 residues.

This clonotype was counted many times. The rearrangement links TRBV6-5 to TRBJ2-5; D is possibly TRBD2 (6 bases). V was trimmed by 0 bases and J by 5 bases, leaving 10 bases between them. Germline V gene data show CDR1 as MNHEY and CDR2 as SVGAGI. The CDR3 is 14 residues long. The CDR3 DNA reads as TGTGCCAGCAGTTACTCGGGACTCAGGGAGACCCAGTACTTC. This sequence encodes CASSYSGLRETQYF.

This clonotype has at least ten counts. The rearrangement joins TRBV7-9 to TRBJ2-3; TRBD1 aligns across 7 bases. Germline CDR1 reads SEHNR; CDR2 reads FQNEAQ (reference sequence). J was trimmed by 5 bases and V by 5 bases; bases with no gene match: 4. The CDR3 sequence is 13 residues long. The CDR3 loop is CASSPAGGDTQYF. CDR3 coding DNA: TGTGCCAGCAGCCCAGCAGGGGGAGATACGCAGTATTTT.

As to this clonotype: This sequence may be a read error, since a much larger clone differs from it by one base. No conserved phenylalanine or tryptophan ends this CDR3, so it is likely a read error. The genes are TRBV7-2 and TRBJ2-2, with D perhaps TRBD2 (5 bases). The CDR3 runs 15 residues. V was cut by 4 bases and J by 6 bases, with 15 bases left in between. Germline loops: CDR1 SGHTA, CDR2 FQGNSA. The CDR3 here is CASSSPSSRAGELFL. CDR3 nucleotides: TGTGCCAGCAGCTCCCCTAGCAGTCGTGCCGGGGAGCTGTTTCTT.